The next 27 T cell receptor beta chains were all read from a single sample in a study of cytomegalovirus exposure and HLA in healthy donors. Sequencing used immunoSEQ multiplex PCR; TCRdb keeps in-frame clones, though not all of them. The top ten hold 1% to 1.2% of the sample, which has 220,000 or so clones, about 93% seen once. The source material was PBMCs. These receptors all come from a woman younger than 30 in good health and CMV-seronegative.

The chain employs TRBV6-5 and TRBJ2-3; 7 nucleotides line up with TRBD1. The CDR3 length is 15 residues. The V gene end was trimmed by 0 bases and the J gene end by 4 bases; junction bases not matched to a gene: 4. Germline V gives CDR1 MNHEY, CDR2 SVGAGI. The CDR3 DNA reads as TGTGCCAGCAGTTACTCGACAGGGCAAGCAGATACGCAGTATTTT. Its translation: CASSYSTGQADTQYF.

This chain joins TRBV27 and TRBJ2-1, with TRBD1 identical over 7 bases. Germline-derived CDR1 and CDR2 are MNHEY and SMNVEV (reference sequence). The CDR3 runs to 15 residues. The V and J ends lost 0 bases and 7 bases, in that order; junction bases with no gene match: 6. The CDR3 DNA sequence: TGTGCCAGCAGTTTATCGCGGACAGGAATGAATGAGCAGTTCTTC. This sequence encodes CASSLSRTGMNEQFF.

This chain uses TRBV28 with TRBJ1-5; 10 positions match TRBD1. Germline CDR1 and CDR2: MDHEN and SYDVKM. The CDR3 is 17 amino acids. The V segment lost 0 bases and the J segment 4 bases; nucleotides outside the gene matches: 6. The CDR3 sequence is CASSLWSGQGGNQPQHF. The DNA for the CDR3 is TGTGCCAGCAGTTTATGGTCCGGACAGGGGGGGAATCAGCCCCAGCATTTT. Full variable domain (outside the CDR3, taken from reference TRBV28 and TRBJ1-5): DVKVTQSSRYLVKRTGEKVFLECVQDMDHENMFWYRQDPGLGLRLIYFSYDVKMKEKGDIPEGYSVSREKKERFSLILESASTNQTSMYLCASSLWSGQGGNQPQHFGDGTRLSIL.

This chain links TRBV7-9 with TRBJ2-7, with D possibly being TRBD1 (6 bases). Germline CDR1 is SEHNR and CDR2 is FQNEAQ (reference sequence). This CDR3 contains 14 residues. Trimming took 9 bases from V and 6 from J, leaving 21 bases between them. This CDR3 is CASQPQGFPSEQYF. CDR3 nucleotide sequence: TGTGCCAGTCAACCACAGGGTTTCCCTAGCGAGCAGTACTTC.

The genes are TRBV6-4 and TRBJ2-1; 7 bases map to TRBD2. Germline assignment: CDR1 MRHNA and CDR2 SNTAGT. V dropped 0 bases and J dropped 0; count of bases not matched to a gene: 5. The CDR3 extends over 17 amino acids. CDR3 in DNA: TGTGCCAGCAGTGACTCGGCTAGCGGTCACTCCTACAATGAGCAGTTCTTC. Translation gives CASSDSASGHSYNEQFF.

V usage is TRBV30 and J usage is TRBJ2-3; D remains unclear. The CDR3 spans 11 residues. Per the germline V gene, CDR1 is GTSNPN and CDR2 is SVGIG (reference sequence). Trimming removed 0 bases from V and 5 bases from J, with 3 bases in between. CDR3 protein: CAWSVRDTQYF. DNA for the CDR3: TGTGCCTGGAGTGTGCGAGATACGCAGTATTTT.

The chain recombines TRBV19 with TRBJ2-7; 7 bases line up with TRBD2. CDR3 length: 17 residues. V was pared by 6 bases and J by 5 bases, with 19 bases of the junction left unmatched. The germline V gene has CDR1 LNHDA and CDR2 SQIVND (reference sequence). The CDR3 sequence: CASSPAIGTGGWNEQYF. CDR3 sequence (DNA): TGTGCCAGTAGCCCGGCTATAGGGACGGGAGGCTGGAACGAGCAGTACTTC.

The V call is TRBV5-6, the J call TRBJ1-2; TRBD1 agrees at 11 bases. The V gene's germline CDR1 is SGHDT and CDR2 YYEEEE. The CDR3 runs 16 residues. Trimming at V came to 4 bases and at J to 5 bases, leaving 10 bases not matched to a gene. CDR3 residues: CASSEGQGVLAYGYTF. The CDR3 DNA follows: TGTGCCAGCAGCGAGGGACAGGGGGTTTTAGCGTATGGCTACACCTTC. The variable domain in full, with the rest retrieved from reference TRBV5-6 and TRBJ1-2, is DAGVTQSPTHLIKTRGQQVTLRCSPKSGHDTVSWYQQALGQGPQFIFQYYEEEERQRGNFPDRFSGHQFPNYSSELNVNALLLGDSALYLCASSEGQGVLAYGYTFGSGTRLTVV.

The CDR3 sequence is CASSLGSGGVHTEAFF. The CDR3 region has the DNA TGCGCCAGCAGCTTGGGTAGTGGAGGGGTACATACTGAAGCTTTCTTT. This chain uses TRBV5-1 with TRBJ1-1; TRBD1 is a possible D gene (5 bases). The germline gives CDR1 SGHRS, CDR2 YFSETQ. The V and J ends lost 0 bases and 5 bases respectively, with 17 bases between them. CDR3 length: 16 amino acids.

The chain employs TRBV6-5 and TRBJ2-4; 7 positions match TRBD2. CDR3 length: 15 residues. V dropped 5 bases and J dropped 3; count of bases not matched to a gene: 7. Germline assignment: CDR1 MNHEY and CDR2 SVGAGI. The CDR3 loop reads CASSPWGGDKNIQYF. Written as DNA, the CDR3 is TGTGCCAGCAGTCCTTGGGGGGGGGACAAAAACATTCAGTACTTC.

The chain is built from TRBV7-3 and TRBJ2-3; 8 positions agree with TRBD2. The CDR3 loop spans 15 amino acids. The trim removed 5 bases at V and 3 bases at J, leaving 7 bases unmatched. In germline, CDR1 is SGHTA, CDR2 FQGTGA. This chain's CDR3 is CASSPGVAGTDTQYF. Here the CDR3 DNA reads TGTGCCAGCAGCCCCGGGGTAGCGGGGACAGATACGCAGTATTTT.

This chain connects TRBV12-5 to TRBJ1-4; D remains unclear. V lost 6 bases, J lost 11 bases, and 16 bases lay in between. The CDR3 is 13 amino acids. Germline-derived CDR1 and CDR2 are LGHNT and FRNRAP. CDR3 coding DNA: TGTGCTAGTGGCGCCCCAACGGGCGGGAAACTGTTTTTT. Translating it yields CASGAPTGGKLFF.

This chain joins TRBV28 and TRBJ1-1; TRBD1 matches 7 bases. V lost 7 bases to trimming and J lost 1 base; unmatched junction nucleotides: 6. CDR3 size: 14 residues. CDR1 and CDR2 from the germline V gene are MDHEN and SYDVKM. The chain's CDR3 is CASILRTGNTEAFF. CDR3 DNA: TGTGCCAGCATTCTTAGGACAGGGAACACTGAAGCTTTCTTT.

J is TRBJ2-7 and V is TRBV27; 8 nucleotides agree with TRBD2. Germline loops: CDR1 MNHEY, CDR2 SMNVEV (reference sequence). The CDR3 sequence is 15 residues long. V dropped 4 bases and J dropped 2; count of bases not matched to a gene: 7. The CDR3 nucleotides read TGTGCCAGCAGTTCGCTATTAGCGGGACCCTACGAGCAGTACTTC. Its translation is CASSSLLAGPYEQYF.

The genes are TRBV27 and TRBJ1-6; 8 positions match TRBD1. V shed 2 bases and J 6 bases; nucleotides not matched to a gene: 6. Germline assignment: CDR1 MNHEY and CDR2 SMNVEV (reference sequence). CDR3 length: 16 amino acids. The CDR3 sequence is CASSLPDRVGNSPLHF. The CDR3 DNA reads TGTGCCAGCAGTTTACCGGACAGGGTTGGTAATTCACCCCTCCACTTT.

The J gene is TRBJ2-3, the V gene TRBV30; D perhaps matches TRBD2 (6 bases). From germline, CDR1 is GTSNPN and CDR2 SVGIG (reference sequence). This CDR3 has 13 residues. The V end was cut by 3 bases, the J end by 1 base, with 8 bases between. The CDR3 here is CAWSLAGTDTQYF. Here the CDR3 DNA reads TGTGCCTGGAGCTTAGCGGGCACAGATACGCAGTATTTT. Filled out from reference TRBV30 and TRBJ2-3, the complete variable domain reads SQTIHQWPATLVQPVGSPLSLECTVEGTSNPNLYWYRQAAGRGLQLLFYSVGIGQISSEVPQNLSASRPQDRQFILSSKKLLLSDSGFYLCAWSLAGTDTQYFGPGTRLTVL.

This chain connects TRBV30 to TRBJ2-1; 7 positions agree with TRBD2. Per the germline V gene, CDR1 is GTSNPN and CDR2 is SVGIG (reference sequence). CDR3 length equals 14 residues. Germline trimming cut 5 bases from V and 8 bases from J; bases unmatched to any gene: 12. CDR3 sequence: CAWAVRAGVYEQFF. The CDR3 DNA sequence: TGTGCCTGGGCCGTACGGGCGGGAGTTTATGAGCAGTTCTTC.

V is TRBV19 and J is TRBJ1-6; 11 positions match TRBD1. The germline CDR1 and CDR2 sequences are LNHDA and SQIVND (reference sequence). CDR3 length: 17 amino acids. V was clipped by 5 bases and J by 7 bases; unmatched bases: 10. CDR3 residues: CASSPRTGTGGNSPLHF. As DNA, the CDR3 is TGTGCCAGTAGTCCGCGAACCGGGACAGGGGGAAATTCACCCCTCCACTTT.

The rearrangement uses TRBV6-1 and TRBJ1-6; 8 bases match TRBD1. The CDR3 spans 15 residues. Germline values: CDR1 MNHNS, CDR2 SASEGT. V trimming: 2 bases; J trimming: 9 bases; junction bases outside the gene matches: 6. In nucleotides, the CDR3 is TGTGCCAGCAGTGAACGGCCAGGGGGCTTTTCACCCCTCCACTTT. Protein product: CASSERPGGFSPLHF.

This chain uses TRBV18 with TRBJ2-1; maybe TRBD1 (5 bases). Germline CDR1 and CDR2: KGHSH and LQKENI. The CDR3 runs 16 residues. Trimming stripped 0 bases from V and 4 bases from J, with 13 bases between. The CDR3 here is CASSPPGQDMYNEQFF. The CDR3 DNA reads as TGTGCCAGCTCACCACCGGGGCAAGATATGTACAATGAGCAGTTCTTC. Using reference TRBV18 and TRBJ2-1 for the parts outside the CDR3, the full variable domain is NAGVMQNPRHLVRRRGQEARLRCSPMKGHSHVYWYRQLPEEGLKFMVYLQKENIIDESGMPKERFSAEFPKEGPSILRIQQVVRGDSAAYFCASSPPGQDMYNEQFFGPGTRLTVL.

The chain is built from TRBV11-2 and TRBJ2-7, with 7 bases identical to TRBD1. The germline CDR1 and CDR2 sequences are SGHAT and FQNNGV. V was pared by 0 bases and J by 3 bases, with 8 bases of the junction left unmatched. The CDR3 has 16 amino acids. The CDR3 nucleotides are TGTGCCAGCAGCTTAGATCCCGCAGGGGGAAGCTACGAGCAGTACTTC. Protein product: CASSLDPAGGSYEQYF.

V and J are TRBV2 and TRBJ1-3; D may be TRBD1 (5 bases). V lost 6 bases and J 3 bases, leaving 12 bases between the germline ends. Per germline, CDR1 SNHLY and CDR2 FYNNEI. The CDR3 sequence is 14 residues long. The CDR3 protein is CASRDAGVGNTIYF. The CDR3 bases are TGTGCCAGCAGAGATGCGGGGGTTGGAAACACCATATATTTT.

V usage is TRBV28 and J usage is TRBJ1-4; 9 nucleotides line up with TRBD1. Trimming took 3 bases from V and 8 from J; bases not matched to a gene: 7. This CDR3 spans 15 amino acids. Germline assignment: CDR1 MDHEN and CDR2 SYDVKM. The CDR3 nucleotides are TGTGCCAGCAGTTTGAGTGGGACAGGGAAAGAAAAACTGTTTTTT. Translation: CASSLSGTGKEKLFF.

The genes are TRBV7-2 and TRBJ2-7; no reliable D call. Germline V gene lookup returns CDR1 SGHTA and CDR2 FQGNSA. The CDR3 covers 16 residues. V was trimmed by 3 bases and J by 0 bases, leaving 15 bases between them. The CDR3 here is CASSFLRTVSSYEQYF. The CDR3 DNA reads TGTGCCAGCAGCTTTTTGAGAACAGTTAGCTCCTACGAGCAGTACTTC.

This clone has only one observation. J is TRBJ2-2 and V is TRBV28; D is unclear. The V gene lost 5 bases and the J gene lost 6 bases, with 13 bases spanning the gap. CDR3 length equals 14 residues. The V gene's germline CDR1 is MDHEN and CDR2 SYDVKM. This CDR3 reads CASSPTREAGELFF. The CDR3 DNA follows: TGTGCCAGCAGTCCAACACGCGAGGCCGGGGAGCTGTTTTTT.

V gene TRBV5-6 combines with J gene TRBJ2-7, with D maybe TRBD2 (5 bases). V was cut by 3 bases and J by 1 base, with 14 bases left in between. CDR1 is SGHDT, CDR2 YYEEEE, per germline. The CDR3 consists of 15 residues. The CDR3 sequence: CASSSPGGDSYEQYF. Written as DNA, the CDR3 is TGTGCCAGCAGCTCCCCCGGAGGAGATTCCTACGAGCAGTACTTC.

Here the CDR3 DNA reads TGTGCCAGCAGCTTATACGTTCAGCGGGAGAACACCGGGGAGCTGTTTTTT. Protein: CASSLYVQRENTGELFF. V is TRBV11-2 and J is TRBJ2-2, with TRBD2 matching 7 bases. V was clipped by 2 bases and J by 1 base; unmatched bases: 7. This CDR3 region has 17 residues. Per the germline V gene, CDR1 is SGHAT and CDR2 is FQNNGV.